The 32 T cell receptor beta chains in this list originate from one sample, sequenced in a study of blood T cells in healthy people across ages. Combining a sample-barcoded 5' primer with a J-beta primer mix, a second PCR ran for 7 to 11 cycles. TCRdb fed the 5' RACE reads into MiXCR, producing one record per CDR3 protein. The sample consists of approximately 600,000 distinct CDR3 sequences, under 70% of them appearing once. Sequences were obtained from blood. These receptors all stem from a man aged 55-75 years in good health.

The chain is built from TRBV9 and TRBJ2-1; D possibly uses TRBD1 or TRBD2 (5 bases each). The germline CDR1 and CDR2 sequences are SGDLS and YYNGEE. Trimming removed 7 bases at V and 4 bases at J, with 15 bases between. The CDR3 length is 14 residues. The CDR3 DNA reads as TGTGCCAGCTCCGGGACGCGACGTTACAATGAGCAGTTCTTC. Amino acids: CASSGTRRYNEQFF.

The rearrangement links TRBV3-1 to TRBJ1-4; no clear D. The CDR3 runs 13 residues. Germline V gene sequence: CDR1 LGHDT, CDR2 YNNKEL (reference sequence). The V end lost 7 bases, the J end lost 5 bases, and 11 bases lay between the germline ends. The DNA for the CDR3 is TGTGCCAGCAACCGAATAGTAAATGAAAAACTGTTTTTT. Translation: CASNRIVNEKLFF.

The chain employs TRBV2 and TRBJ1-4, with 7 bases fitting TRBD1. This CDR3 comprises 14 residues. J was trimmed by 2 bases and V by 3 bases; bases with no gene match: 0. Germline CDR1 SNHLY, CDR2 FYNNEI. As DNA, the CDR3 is TGTGCCAGCAGTGAGGGACAGACTAATGAAAAACTGTTTTTT. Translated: CASSEGQTNEKLFF.

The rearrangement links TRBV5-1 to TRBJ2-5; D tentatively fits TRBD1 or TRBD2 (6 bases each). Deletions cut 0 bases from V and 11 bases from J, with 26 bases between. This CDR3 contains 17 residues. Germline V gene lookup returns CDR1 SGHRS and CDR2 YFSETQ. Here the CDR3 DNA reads TGCGCCAGCAGCTTGGAAGGACGGGGGCCACCTAACAATGAGCAGTACTTC. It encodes CASSLEGRGPPNNEQYF.

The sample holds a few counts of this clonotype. The DNA of the CDR3 is TGTGCCAGCAGTTACCGCAGGGTAGGGAGTCAGCCCCAGCATTTT. Amino acid sequence: CASSYRRVGSQPQHF. The chain carries TRBV6-6 and TRBJ1-5; a possible D gene is TRBD1 (5 bases). CDR1 is MNHNY, CDR2 SVGAGI, per germline (reference sequence). Trimming removed 2 bases from V and 6 bases from J, with 14 bases in between. The CDR3 consists of 15 residues.

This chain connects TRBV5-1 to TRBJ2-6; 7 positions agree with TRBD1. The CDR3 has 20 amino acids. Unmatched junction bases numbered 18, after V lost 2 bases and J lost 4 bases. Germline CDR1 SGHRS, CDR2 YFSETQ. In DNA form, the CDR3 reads TGCGCCAGCAGCTTCACCCCCTCAGGCCAGGGGACAGCAGGGGCCAACGTCCTGACTTTC. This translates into CASSFTPSGQGTAGANVLTF.

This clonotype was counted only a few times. The CDR3 DNA reads as TGCAGTGCTAGACCCCTGGGGAATGAGCAGTTCTTC. Amino acids: CSARPLGNEQFF. The J gene is TRBJ2-1, the V gene TRBV20-1; D not certain. The V gene's germline CDR1 is DFQATT and CDR2 SNEGSKA (reference sequence). The CDR3 runs 12 residues. The V end lost 2 bases, the J end lost 7 bases, and 9 bases lay between the germline ends.

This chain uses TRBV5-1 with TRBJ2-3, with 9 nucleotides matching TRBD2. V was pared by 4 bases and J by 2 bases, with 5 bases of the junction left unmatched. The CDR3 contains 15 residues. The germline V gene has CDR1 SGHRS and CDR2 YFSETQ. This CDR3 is CASSDGTSSTDTQYF. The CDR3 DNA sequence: TGCGCCAGCAGCGACGGGACTAGCTCCACAGATACGCAGTATTTT.

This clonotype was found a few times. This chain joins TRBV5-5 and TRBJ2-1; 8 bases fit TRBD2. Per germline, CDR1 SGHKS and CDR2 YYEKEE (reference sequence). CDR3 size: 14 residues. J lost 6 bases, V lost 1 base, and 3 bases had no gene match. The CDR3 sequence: CASSLRLAGNEQFF. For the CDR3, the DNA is TGTGCCAGCAGCTTGCGTCTAGCGGGCAATGAGCAGTTCTTC.

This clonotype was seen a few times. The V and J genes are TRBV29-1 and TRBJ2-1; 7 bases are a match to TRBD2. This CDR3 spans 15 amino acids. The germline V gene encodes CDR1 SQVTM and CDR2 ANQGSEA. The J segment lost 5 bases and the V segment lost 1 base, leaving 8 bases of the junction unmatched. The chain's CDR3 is CSVEAGGPLDNEQFF. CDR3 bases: TGCAGCGTTGAAGCGGGGGGACCACTTGACAATGAGCAGTTCTTC.

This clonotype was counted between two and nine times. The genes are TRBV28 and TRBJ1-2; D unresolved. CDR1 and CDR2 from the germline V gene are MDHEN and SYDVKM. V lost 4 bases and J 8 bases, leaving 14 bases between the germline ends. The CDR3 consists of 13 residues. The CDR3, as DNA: TGTGCCAGCAGTTCGGGCGGTCCTGTGGGCTACACCTTC. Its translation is CASSSGGPVGYTF.

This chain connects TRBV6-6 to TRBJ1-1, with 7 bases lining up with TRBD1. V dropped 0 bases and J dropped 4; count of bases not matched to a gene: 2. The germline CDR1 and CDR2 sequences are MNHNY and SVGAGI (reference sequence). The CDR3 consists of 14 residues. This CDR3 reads CASSYSTGITEAFF. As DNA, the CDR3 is TGTGCCAGCAGTTACTCGACAGGGATCACTGAAGCTTTCTTT.

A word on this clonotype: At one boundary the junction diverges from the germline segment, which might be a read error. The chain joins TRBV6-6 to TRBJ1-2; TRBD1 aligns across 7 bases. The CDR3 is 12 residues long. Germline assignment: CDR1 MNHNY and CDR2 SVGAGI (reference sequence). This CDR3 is CAGSRQGSGYTF. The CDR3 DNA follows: TGTGCCGGCAGTCGACAGGGATCGGGCTACACCTTC.

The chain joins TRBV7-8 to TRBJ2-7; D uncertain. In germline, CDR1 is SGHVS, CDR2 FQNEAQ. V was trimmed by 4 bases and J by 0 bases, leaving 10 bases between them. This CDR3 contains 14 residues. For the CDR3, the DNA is TGTGCCAGCAGCTCCCGTTACAACTCCTACGAGCAGTACTTC. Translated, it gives CASSSRYNSYEQYF.

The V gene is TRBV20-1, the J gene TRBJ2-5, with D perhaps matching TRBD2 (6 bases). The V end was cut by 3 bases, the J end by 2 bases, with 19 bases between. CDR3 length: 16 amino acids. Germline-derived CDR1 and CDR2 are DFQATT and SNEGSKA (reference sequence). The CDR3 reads CSARDELARFQETQYF. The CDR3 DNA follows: TGCAGTGCTAGGGACGAGCTAGCGCGATTTCAAGAGACCCAGTACTTC.

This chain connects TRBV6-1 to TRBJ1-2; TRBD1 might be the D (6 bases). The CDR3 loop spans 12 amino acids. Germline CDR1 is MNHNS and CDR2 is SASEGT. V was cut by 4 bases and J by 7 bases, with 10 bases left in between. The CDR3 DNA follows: TGTGCCAGCAGTGGGAGGGGGGCTGGCTACACCTTC. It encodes CASSGRGAGYTF.

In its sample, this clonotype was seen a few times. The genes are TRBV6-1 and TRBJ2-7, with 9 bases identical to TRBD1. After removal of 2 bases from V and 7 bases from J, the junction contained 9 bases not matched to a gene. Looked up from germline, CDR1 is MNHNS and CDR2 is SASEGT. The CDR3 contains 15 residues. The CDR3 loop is CASSERWDRAGEQYF. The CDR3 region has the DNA TGTGCCAGCAGTGAACGCTGGGACAGGGCAGGGGAGCAGTACTTC.

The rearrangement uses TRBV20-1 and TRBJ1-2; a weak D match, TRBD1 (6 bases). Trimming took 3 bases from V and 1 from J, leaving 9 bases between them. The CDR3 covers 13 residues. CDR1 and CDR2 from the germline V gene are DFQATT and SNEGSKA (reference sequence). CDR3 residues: CSARDSLNYGYTF. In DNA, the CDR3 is TGCAGTGCTAGGGACAGCCTTAACTATGGCTACACCTTC.

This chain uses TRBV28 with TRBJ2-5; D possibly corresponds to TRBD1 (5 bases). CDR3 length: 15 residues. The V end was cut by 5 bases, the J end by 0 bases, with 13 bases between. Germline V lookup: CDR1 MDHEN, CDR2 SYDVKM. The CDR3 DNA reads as TGTGCCAGCAGTCCACAGGACGGGCACCAAGAGACCCAGTACTTC. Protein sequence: CASSPQDGHQETQYF. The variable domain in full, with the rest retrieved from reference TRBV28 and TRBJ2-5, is DVKVTQSSRYLVKRTGEKVFLECVQDMDHENMFWYRQDPGLGLRLIYFSYDVKMKEKGDIPEGYSVSREKKERFSLILESASTNQTSMYLCASSPQDGHQETQYFGPGTRLLVL.

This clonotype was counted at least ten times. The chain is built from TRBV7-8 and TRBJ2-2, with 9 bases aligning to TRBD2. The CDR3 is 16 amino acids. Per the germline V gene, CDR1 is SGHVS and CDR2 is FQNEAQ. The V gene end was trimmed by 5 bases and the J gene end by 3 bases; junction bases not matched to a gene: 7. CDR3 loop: CASSIRLAEDTGELFF. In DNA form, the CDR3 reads TGTGCCAGCAGCATCAGACTAGCGGAGGACACCGGGGAGCTGTTTTTT. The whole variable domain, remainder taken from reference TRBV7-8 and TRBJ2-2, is GAGVSQSPRYKVAKRGQDVALRCDPISGHVSLFWYQQALGQGPEFLTYFQNEAQLDKSGLPSDRFFAERPEGSVSTLKIQRTQQEDSAVYLCASSIRLAEDTGELFFGEGSRLTVL.

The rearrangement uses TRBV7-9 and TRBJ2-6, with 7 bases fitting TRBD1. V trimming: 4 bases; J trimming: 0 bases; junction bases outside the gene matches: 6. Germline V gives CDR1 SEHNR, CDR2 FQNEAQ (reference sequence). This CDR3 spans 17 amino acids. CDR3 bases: TGTGCCAGCAGCTCGGGACAGCGACCCTCTGGGGCCAACGTCCTGACTTTC. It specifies CASSSGQRPSGANVLTF.

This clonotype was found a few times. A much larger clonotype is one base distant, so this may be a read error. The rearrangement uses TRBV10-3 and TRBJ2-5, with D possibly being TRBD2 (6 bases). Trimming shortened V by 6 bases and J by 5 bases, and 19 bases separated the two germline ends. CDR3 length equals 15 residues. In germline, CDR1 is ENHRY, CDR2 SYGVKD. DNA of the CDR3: TGTGCCATCAGCGGCCCGGGAGTGAAATGGGAGACCCAGTACTTC. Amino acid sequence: CAISGPGVKWETQYF.

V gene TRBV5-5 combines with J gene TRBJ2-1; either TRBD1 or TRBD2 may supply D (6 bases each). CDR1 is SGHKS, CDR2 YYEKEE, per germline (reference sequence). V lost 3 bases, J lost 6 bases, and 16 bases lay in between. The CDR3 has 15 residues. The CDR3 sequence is CASSWGAGEGNEQFF. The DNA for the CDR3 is TGTGCCAGCAGCTGGGGGGCAGGGGAAGGCAATGAGCAGTTCTTC. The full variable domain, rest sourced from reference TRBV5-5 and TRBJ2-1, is DAGVTQSPTHLIKTRGQQVTLRCSPISGHKSVSWYQQVLGQGPQFIFQYYEKEERGRGNFPDRFSARQFPNYSSELNVNALLLGDSALYLCASSWGAGEGNEQFFGPGTRLTVL.

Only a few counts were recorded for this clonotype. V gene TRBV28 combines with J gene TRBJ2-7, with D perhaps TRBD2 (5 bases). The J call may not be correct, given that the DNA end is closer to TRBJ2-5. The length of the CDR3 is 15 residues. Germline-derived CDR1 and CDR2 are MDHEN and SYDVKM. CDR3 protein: CASSPRTNRGETQYF. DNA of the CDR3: TGTGCCAGCAGCCCTCGGACGAACCGGGGAGAGACCCAGTACTTC.

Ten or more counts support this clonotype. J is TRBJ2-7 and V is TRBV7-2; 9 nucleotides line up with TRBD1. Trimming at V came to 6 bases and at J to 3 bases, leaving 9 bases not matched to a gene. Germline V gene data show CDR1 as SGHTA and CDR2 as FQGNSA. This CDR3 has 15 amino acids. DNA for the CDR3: TGTGCCAGCAGACGTACAGGGGGCACGGGCTACGAGCAGTACTTC. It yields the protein CASRRTGGTGYEQYF.

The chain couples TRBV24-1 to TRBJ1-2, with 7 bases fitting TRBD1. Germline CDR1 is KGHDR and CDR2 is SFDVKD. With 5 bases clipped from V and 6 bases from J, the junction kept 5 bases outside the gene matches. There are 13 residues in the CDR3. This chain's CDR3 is CATSGDRVDGYTF. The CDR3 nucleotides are TGTGCCACCAGTGGGGACAGAGTCGATGGCTACACCTTC.

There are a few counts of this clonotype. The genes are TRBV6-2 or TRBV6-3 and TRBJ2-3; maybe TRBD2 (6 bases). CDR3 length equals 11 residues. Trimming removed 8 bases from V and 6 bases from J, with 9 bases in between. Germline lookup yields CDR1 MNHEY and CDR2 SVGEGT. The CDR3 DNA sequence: TGTGCCAGCCGGAGGGAGGATACGCAGTATTTT. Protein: CASRREDTQYF.

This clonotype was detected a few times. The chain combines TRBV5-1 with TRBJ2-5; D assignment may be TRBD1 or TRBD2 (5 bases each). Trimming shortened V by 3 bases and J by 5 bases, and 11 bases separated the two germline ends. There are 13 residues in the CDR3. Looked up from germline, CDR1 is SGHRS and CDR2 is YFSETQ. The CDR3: CASSSGDAETQYF. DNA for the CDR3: TGCGCCAGCAGCTCCGGGGACGCCGAGACCCAGTACTTC. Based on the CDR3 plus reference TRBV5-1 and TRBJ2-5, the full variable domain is KAGVTQTPRYLIKTRGQQVTLSCSPISGHRSVSWYQQTPGQGLQFLFEYFSETQRNKGNFPGRFSGRQFSNSRSEMNVSTLELGDSALYLCASSSGDAETQYFGPGTRLLVL.

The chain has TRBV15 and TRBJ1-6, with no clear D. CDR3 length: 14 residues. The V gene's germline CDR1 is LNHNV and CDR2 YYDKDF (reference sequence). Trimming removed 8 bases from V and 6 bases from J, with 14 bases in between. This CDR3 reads CATGPRVSNSPLHF. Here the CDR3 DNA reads TGTGCCACCGGACCGAGGGTGAGTAATTCACCCCTCCACTTT.

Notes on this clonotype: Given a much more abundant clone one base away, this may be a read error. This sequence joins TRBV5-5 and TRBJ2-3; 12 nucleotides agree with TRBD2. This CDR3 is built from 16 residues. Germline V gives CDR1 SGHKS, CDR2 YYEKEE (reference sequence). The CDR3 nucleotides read TGTGCCAGCAGCTTGGAACTAGCGGGGGGTAGGGATACGCGGTATTTT. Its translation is CASSLELAGGRDTRYF.

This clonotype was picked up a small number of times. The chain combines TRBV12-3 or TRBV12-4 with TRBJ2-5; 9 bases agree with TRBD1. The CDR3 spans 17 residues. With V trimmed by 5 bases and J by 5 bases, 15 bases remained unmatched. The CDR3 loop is CASSPGTGFSSSETQYF. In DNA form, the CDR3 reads TGTGCCAGCAGTCCCGGGACAGGGTTCAGCTCTTCGGAGACCCAGTACTTC.

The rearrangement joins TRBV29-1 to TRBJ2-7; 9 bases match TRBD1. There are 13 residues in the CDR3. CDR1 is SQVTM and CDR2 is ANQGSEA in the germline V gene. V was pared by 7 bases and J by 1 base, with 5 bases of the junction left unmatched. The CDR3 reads CSGGTGTSYEQYF. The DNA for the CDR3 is TGCAGCGGGGGGACAGGGACATCCTACGAGCAGTACTTC.